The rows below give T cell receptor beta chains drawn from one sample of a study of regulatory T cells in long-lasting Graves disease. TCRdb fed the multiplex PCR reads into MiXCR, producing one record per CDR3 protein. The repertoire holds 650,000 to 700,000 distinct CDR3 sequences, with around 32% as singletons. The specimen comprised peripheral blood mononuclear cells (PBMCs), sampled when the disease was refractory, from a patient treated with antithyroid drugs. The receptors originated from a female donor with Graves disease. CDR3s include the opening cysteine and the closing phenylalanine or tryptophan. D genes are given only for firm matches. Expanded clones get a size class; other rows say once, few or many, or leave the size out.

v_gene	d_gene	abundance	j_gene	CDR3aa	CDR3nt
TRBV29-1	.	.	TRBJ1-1	CSVGREGRNTEAFF	TGCAGCGTTGGGCGAGAAGGGAGGAACACTGAAGCTTTCTTT
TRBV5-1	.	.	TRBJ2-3	CASSLWELPDTQYF	TGCGCCAGCAGCTTGTGGGAGTTGCCAGATACGCAGTATTTT
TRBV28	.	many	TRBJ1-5	CASSLVAPPRQHF	TGTGCCAGCAGCCTGGTGGCTCCTCCGCGCCAGCATTTT
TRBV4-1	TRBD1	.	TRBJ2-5	CASSPVQGAETQYF	TGCGCCAGCAGCCCAGTACAGGGGGCAGAGACCCAGTACTTC
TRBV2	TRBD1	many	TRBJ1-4	CASRPTGGNEKLFF	TGTGCCAGCAGGCCCACAGGGGGCAACGAAAAACTGTTTTTT
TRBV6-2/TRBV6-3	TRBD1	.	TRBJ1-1	CAAAGTGGSAEAFF	TGTGCCGCCGCTGGGACAGGGGGGTCGGCTGAAGCTTTCTTT
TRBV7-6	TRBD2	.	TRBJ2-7	CASSLTSGGNYEQYF	TGTGCCAGCAGCTTAACTAGCGGAGGGAACTACGAGCAGTACTTC
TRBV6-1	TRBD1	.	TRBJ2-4	CASSIWGQGTATENIQYF	TGTGCCAGCAGCATATGGGGACAGGGGACGGCTACTGAAAACATTCAGTACTTC
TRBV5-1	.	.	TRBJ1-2	CASSLLQHYGYTF	TGCGCCAGCAGCTTGTTACAGCACTATGGCTACACCTTC
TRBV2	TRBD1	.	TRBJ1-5	CASSVGTVLSNQPQHF	TGTGCCAGCAGCGTGGGGACAGTACTTAGCAATCAGCCCCAGCATTTT
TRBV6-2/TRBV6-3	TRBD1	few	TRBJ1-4	CASSYSVTGGEKLFF	TGTGCCAGCAGTTACTCCGTGACAGGGGGGGAAAAACTGTTTTTT
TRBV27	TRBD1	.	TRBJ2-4	CASSLCSDRVRAKNIQYF	TGTGCCAGCAGCCTATGCTCTGACAGGGTGAGAGCCAAAAACATTCAGTACTTC
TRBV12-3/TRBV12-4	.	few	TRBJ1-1	CASSLRSPPLADAFF	TGTGCCAGCAGTCTACGGTCCCCTCCCCTGGCCGATGCTTTCTTT
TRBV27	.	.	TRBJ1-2	CASSLEGRQKPNYGYTF	TGTGCCAGCAGTTTAGAGGGTAGACAGAAACCTAACTATGGCTACACCTTC
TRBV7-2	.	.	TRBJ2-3	CASSSRELRSTDTQYF	TGTGCCAGCAGCTCCCGGGAGTTGCGAAGCACAGATACGCAGTATTTT
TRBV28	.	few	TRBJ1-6	CASSLSPGESSYNSPLHF	TGTGCCAGCAGTTTGTCCCCCGGGGAAAGCTCCTATAATTCACCCCTCCACTTT
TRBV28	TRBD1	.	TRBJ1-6	CASITAGRGQNSPLHF	TGTGCCAGCATTACCGCGGGCAGGGGGCAGAATTCACCCCTCCACTTT
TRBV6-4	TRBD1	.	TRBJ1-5	CASGHRGKNQPQHF	TGTGCCAGCGGCCACAGGGGGAAAAATCAGCCCCAGCATTTT
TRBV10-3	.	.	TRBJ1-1	CAINPAGPGNTEAFF	TGTGCCATCAACCCGGCTGGACCGGGGAACACTGAAGCTTTCTTT
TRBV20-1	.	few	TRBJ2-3	CSASGAGADTDTQYF	TGCAGTGCTAGCGGTGCGGGGGCAGACACAGATACGCAGTATTTT
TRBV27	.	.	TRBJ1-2	CASSSGLSTEIYGYTF	TGTGCCAGCAGTTCGGGGCTTTCGACCGAGATCTATGGCTACACCTTC
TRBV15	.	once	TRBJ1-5	CATSRDIGRASNQPQHF	TGTGCCACCAGCAGAGATATAGGCAGGGCTAGCAATCAGCCCCAGCATTTT
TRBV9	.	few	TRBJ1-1	CASSRTPNPQLLTGLNTEAFF	TGTGCCAGCAGCCGCACACCGAACCCTCAGCTACTAACGGGATTGAACACTGAAGCTTTCTTT
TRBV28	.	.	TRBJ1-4	CASSFRPTIKLFF	TGTGCCAGCAGTTTTAGGCCAACCATAAAACTGTTTTTT
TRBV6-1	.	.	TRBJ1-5	CASSYVGGDQPQHF	TGTGCCAGCTCCTACGTAGGGGGGGATCAGCCCCAGCATTTT
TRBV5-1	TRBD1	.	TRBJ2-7	CASSLETGRYEQYF	TGCGCCAGCAGCTTGGAGACAGGGCGCTACGAGCAGTACTTC
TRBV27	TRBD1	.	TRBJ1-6	CASASGTGPYNSPLHF	TGTGCCAGCGCTTCCGGGACAGGGCCCTATAATTCACCCCTCCACTTT
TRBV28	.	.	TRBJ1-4	CASSPGVGGVEKLFF	TGTGCCAGCAGTCCAGGAGTAGGGGGGGTCGAAAAACTGTTTTTT
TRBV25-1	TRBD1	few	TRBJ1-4	CASSGFGTGVEKLFF	TGTGCCAGCAGTGGGTTCGGGACAGGGGTTGAAAAACTGTTTTTT
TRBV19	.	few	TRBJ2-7	CASRLDRRDYEQYF	TGTGCCAGTAGACTGGACAGGCGGGACTACGAGCAGTACTTC
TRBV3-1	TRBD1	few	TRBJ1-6	CASSQVGTGHSPLHF	TGTGCCAGCAGCCAAGTTGGGACAGGCCATTCACCCCTCCACTTT
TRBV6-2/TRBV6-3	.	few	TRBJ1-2	CASSYRDAGYTF	TGTGCCAGCAGTTACAGGGACGCTGGCTACACCTTC
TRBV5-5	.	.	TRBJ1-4	CASSVIVHSDEKLFF	TGTGCCAGCAGCGTTATTGTCCATAGCGATGAAAAACTGTTTTTT
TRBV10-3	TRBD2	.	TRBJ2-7	CASFSLAGGSYEQYF	TGTGCCTCCTTCAGCCTAGCGGGGGGATCCTACGAGCAGTACTTC
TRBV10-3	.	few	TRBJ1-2	CAISESGGLSYGYTF	TGTGCCATCAGTGAGTCTGGGGGACTCTCTTATGGCTACACCTTC
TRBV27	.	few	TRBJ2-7	CASSSLDGSYEQYF	TGTGCCAGCAGTTCCCTCGACGGCTCCTACGAGCAGTACTTC
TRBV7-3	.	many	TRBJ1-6	CASSSTGRNSPLHF	TGTGCCAGCAGCTCCACAGGGCGCAATTCACCCCTCCACTTT
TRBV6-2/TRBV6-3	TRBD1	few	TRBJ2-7	CASSSLGQGVVANYEQYF	TGTGCCAGCAGTTCTCTGGGACAGGGGGTAGTAGCGAACTACGAGCAGTACTTC
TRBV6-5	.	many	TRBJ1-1	CASSYSGSSNTEAFF	TGTGCCAGCAGTTACTCGGGCAGCTCGAACACTGAAGCTTTCTTT
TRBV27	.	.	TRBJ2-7	CASRPDTSYEQYF	TGTGCCAGCAGACCCGACACCTCCTACGAGCAGTACTTC
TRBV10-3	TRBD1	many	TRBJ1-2	CAISGTGERMEYGYTF	TGTGCCATCAGCGGGACAGGGGAGCGGATGGAGTATGGCTACACCTTC
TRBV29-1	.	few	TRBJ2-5	CSVATGYETQYF	TGCAGCGTTGCAACAGGGTATGAGACCCAGTACTTC
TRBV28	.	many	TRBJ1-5	CASSPLFGGVGSNQPQHF	TGTGCCAGCAGCCCTCTCTTCGGCGGGGTTGGTAGCAATCAGCCCCAGCATTTT
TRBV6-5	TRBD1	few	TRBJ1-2	CASSYVPGQYGYTF	TGTGCCAGCAGTTACGTCCCGGGACAGTATGGCTACACCTTC
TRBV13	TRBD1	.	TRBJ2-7	CASSGGGTGAAYEQYF	TGTGCCAGCAGCGGTGGCGGGACAGGCGCTGCGTACGAGCAGTACTTC
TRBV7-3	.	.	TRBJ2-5	CASSLIAGETQYF	TGTGCCAGCAGCTTAATCGCGGGAGAGACCCAGTACTTC